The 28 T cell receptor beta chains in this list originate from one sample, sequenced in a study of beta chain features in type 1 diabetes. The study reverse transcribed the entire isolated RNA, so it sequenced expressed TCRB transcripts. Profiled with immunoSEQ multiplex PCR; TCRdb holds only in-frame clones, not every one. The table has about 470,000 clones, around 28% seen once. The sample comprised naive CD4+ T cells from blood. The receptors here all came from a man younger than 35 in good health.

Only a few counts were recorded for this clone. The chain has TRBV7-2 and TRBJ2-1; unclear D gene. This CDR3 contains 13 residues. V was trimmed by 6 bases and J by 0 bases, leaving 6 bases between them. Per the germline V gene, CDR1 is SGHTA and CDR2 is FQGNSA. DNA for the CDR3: TGTGCCAGCAGTATAAGCTCCTACAATGAGCAGTTCTTC. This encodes CASSISSYNEQFF. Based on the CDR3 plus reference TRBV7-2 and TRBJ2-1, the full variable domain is GAGVSQSPSNKVTEKGKDVELRCDPISGHTALYWYRQSLGQGLEFLIYFQGNSAPDKSGLPSDRFSAERTGGSVSTLTIQRTQQEDSAVYLCASSISSYNEQFFGPGTRLTVL.

The CDR3 region is CASSVAPSGELFF. CDR3 bases: TGTGCCAGCAGCGTAGCTCCGAGCGGGGAGCTGTTTTTT. The rearrangement uses TRBV9 and TRBJ2-2; D remains unclear. The V end lost 0 bases, the J end lost 7 bases, and 7 bases lay between the germline ends. Germline V gene data show CDR1 as SGDLS and CDR2 as YYNGEE. This CDR3 has 13 residues.

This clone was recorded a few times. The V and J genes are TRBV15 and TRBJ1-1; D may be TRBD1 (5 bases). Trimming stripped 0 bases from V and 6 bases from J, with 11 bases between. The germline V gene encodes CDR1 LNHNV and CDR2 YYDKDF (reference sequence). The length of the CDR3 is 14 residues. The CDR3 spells CATSRDQGRPEAFF. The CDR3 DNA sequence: TGTGCCACCAGCAGAGATCAGGGCAGGCCTGAAGCTTTCTTT.

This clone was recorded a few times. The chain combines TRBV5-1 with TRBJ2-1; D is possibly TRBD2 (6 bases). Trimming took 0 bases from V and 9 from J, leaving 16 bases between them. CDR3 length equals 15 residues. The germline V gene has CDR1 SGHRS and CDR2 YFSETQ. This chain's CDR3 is CASSLEGSGWGEQFF. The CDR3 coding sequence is TGCGCCAGCAGCTTGGAAGGTAGCGGCTGGGGTGAGCAGTTCTTC.

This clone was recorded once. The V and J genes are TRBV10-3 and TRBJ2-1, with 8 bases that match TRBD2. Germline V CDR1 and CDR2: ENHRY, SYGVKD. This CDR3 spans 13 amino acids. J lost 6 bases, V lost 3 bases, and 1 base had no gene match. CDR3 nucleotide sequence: TGTGCCATCAGTGAACGGGAGGGCAATGAGCAGTTCTTC. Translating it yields CAISEREGNEQFF.

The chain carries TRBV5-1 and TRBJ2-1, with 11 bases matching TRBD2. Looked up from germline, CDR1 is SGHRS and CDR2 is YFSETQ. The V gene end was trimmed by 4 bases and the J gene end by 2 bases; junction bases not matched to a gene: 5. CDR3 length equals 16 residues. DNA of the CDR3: TGCGCCAGCAGCCCTAGACTAGCGGGAACCTACAATGAGCAGTTCTTC. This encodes CASSPRLAGTYNEQFF.

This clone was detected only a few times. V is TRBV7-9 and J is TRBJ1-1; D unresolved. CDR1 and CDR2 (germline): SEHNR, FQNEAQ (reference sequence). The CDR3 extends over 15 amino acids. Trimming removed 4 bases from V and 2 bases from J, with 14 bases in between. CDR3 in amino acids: CASSSWASLNTEAFF. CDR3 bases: TGTGCCAGCAGCTCTTGGGCATCGCTCAACACTGAAGCTTTCTTT. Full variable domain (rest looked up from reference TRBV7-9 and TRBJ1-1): DTGVSQNPRHKITKRGQNVTFRCDPISEHNRLYWYRQTLGQGPEFLTYFQNEAQLEKSRLLSDRFSAERPKGSFSTLEIQRTEQGDSAMYLCASSSWASLNTEAFFGQGTRLTVV.

The CDR3 here is CASSPDRGGGTEAFF. The CDR3 bases are TGCGCCAGCAGCCCGGATAGGGGCGGGGGTACTGAAGCTTTCTTT. The chain recombines TRBV5-1 with TRBJ1-1, with D maybe TRBD1 (5 bases). This CDR3 spans 15 amino acids. Germline lookup yields CDR1 SGHRS and CDR2 YFSETQ. V was cut by 4 bases and J by 5 bases, with 18 bases left in between.

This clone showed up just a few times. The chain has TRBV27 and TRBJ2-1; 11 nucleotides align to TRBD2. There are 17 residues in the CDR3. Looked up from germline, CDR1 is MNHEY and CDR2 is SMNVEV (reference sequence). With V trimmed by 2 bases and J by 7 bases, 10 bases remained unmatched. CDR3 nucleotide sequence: TGTGCCAGCAGTTTAATACTAGCGGGAGCCGCGGGGAATGAGCAGTTCTTC. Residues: CASSLILAGAAGNEQFF.

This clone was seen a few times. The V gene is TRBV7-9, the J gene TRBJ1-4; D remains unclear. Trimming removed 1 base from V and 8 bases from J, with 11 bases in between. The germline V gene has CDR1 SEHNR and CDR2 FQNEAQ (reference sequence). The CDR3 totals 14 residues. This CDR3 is CASSLVGGEEKLFF. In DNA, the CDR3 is TGTGCCAGCAGCTTAGTGGGTGGAGAAGAAAAACTGTTTTTT.

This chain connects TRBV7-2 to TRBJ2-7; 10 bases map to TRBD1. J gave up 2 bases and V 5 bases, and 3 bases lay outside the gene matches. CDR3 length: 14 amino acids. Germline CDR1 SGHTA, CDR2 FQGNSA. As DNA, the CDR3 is TGTGCCAGCAGCGCAGACAGGGGGCCCTACGAGCAGTACTTC. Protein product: CASSADRGPYEQYF. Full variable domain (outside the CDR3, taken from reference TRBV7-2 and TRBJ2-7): GAGVSQSPSNKVTEKGKDVELRCDPISGHTALYWYRQSLGQGLEFLIYFQGNSAPDKSGLPSDRFSAERTGGSVSTLTIQRTQQEDSAVYLCASSADRGPYEQYFGPGTRLTVT.

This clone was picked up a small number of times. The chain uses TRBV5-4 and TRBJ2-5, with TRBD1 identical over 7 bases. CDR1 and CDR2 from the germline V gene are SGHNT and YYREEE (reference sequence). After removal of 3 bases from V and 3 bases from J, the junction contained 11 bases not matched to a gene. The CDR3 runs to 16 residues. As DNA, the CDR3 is TGTGCCAGCAGCTGGGCTACACGACAGGGAGAAGAGACCCAGTACTTC. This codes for CASSWATRQGEETQYF.

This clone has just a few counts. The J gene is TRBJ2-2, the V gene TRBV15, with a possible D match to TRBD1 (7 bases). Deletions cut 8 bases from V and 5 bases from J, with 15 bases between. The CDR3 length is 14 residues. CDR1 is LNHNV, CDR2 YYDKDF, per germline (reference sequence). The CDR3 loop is CATAGQQMTGELFF. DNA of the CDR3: TGTGCCACCGCGGGACAGCAAATGACCGGGGAGCTGTTTTTT.

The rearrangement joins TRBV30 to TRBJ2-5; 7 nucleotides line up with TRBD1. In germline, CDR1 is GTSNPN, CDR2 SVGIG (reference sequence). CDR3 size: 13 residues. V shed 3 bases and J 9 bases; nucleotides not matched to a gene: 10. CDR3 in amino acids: CAWSIQGTGAQYF. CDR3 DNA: TGTGCCTGGAGCATCCAGGGCACAGGGGCCCAGTACTTC.

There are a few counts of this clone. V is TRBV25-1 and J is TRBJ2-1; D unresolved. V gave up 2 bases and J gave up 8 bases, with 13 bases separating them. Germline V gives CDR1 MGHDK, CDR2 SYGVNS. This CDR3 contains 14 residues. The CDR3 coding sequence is TGTGCCAGCAGTGAACGTGGGGTTTTCGATGAGCAGTTCTTC. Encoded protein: CASSERGVFDEQFF.

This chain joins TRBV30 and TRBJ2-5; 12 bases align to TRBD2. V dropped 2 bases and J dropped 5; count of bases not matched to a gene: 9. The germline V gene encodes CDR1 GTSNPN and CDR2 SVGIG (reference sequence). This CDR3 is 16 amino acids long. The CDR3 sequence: CAWSSASGRARETQYF. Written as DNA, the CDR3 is TGTGCCTGGAGTTCGGCTAGCGGGAGGGCCCGCGAGACCCAGTACTTC.

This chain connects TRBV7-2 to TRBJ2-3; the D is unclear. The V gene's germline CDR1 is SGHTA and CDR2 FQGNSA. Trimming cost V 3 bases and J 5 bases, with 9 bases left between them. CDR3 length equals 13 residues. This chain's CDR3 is CASSFGWGDTQYF. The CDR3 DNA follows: TGTGCCAGCAGCTTCGGGTGGGGAGATACGCAGTATTTT.

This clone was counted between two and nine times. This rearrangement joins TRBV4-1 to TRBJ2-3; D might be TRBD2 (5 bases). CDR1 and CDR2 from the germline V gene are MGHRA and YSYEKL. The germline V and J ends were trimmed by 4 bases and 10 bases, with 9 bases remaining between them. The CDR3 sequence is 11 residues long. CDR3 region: CASSLPGSQYF. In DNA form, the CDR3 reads TGCGCCAGCAGCCTCCCGGGATCGCAGTATTTT.

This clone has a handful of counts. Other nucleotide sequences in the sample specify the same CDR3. CDR3: CASSFRTGYNEQFF. CDR3 sequence (DNA): TGTGCCAGCAGCTTCCGGACAGGCTACAATGAGCAGTTCTTC. This chain joins TRBV7-2 and TRBJ2-1; 7 bases agree with TRBD1. The CDR3 sequence is 14 residues long. V shed 3 bases, J shed 3 bases, and the junction held 2 bases outside the gene matches. Per germline, CDR1 SGHTA and CDR2 FQGNSA.

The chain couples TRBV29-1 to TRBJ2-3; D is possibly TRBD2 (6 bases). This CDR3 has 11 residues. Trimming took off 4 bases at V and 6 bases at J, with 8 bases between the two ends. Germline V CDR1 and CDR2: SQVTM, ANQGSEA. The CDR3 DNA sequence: TGCAGCGTTGGGGAGGCGGATACGCAGTATTTT. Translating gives CSVGEADTQYF.

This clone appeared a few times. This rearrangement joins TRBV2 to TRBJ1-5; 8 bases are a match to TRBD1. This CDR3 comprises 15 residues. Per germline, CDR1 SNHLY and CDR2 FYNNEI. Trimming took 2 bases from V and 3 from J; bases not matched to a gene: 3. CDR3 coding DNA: TGTGCCAGCAGTGAATACAGGGGGGCCAATCAGCCCCAGCATTTT. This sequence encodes CASSEYRGANQPQHF.

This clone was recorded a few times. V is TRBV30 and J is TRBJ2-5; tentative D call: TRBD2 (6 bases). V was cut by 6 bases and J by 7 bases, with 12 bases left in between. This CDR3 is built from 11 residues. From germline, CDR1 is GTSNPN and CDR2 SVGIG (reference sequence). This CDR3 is CACTIGGTQYF. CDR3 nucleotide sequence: TGTGCCTGCACCATCGGGGGGACCCAGTACTTC. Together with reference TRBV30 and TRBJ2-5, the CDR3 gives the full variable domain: SQTIHQWPATLVQPVGSPLSLECTVEGTSNPNLYWYRQAAGRGLQLLFYSVGIGQISSEVPQNLSASRPQDRQFILSSKKLLLSDSGFYLCACTIGGTQYFGPGTRLLVL.

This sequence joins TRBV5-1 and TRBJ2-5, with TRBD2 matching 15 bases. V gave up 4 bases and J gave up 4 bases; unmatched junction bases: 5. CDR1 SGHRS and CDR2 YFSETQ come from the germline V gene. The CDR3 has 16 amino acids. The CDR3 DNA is TGCGCCAGCAGCACAGGACTAGCGGGAGGGGCAGAGACCCAGTACTTC. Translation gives CASSTGLAGGAETQYF.

The CDR3 is CAISRITSSYNEQFF. The CDR3 nucleotides are TGTGCCATCAGTCGGATCACGAGCTCCTACAATGAGCAGTTCTTC. The genes are TRBV10-3 and TRBJ2-1; D remains unclear. Germline lookup yields CDR1 ENHRY and CDR2 SYGVKD. V lost 5 bases and J 0 bases, leaving 11 bases between the germline ends. The CDR3 sequence is 15 residues long.

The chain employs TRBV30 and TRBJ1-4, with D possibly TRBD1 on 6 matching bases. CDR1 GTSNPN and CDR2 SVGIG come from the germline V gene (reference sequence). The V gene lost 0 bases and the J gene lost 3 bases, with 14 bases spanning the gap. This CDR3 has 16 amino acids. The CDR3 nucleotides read TGTGCCTGGAGTGTAGGATTAGCAGGGGCTAATGAAAAACTGTTTTTT. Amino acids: CAWSVGLAGANEKLFF. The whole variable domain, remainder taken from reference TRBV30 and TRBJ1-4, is SQTIHQWPATLVQPVGSPLSLECTVEGTSNPNLYWYRQAAGRGLQLLFYSVGIGQISSEVPQNLSASRPQDRQFILSSKKLLLSDSGFYLCAWSVGLAGANEKLFFGSGTQLSVL.

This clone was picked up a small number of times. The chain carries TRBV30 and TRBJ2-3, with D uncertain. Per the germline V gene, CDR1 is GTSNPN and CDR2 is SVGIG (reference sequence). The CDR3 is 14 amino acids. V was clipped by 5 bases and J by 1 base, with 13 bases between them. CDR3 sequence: CAWLRLLGTDTQYF. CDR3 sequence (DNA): TGTGCCTGGTTAAGACTCCTTGGCACAGATACGCAGTATTTT. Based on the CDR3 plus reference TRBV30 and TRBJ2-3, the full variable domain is SQTIHQWPATLVQPVGSPLSLECTVEGTSNPNLYWYRQAAGRGLQLLFYSVGIGQISSEVPQNLSASRPQDRQFILSSKKLLLSDSGFYLCAWLRLLGTDTQYFGPGTRLTVL.

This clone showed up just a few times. CDR3 loop: CASSFVGANEKLFF. The DNA of the CDR3 is TGTGCCAGCAGCTTCGTGGGGGCTAATGAAAAACTGTTTTTT. J is TRBJ1-4 and V is TRBV7-9; TRBD1 might be the D (5 bases). This CDR3 region has 14 residues. V was cut by 3 bases and J by 3 bases, with 8 bases left in between. The germline V gene encodes CDR1 SEHNR and CDR2 FQNEAQ (reference sequence).

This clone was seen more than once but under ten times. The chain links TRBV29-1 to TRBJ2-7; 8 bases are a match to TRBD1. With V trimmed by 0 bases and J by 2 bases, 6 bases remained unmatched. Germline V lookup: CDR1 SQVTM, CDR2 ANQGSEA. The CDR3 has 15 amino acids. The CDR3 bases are TGCAGCGTTGAAGATCCCGGACAGGGAGCCTACGAGCAGTACTTC. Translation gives CSVEDPGQGAYEQYF.